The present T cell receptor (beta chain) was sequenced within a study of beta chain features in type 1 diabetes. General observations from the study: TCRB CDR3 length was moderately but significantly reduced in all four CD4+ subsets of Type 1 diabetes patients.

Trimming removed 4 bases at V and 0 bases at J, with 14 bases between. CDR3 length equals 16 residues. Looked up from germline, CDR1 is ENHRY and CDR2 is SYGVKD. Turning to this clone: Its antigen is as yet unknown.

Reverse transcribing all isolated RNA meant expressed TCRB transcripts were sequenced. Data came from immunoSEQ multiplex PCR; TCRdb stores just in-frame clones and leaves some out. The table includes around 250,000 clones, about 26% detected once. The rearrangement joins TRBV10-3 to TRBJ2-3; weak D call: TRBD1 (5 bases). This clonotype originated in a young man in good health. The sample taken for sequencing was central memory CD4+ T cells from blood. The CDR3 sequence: CAISANRQTSTDTQYF. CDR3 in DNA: TGTGCCATCAGTGCGAACAGGCAAACCAGCACAGATACGCAGTATTTT.